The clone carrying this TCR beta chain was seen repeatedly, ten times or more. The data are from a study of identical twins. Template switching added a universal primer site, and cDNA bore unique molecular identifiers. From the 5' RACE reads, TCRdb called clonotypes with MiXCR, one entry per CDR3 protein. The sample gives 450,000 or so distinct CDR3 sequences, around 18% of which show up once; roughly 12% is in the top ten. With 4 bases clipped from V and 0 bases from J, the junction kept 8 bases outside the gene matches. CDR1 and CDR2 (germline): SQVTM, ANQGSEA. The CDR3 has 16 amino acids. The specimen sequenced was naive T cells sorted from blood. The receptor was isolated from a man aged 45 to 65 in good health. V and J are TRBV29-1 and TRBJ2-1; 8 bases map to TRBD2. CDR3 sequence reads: CSVGGTSVISYNEQFF. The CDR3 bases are TGCAGCGTTGGCGGGACTAGTGTAATCTCCTACAATGAGCAGTTCTTC.